This T cell receptor beta chain came from a study of shared clonotypes between healthy human individuals. Across the whole study: The study used three CD4 naive, three CD4 memory, two CD8 naive and one CD8 memory plate per donor.

Profiled with immunoSEQ multiplex PCR; TCRdb holds only in-frame clones, not every one. The sample has about 820,000 clones; 80% to 95% are singletons. Points from the study as a whole: Shared across a few donors were 4% to 6% of the naive CD4 clonotypes.

Trimming stripped 5 bases from V and 1 base from J, with 8 bases between. Germline lookup yields CDR1 PRHDT and CDR2 FYEKMQ (reference sequence). The CDR3 covers 13 residues. It was CD45RO-negative cells, positively selected for CCR7, that made up naive CD8 cells, with terminally differentiated effector memory CD45RA+ cells excluded. The study drew all its donors from Caucasian adults living in Nashville, Tennessee. This clone was found once. The antigen remains unidentified. The receptor was derived from a man between 25 and 39 years old in good health. The sample comprised naive CD8+ T cells sorted from blood. This chain uses TRBV13 with TRBJ2-5; D unresolved. The CDR3 DNA is TGTGCCAGCAGCCCCGCACGCCAAGAGACCCAGTACTTC. This codes for CASSPARQETQYF.